The 7 T cell receptor beta chains listed next were all sequenced from one sample in a study of control samples from healthy donors and cancer patients. Sequencing was performed with immunoSEQ multiplex PCR; in TCRdb, only in-frame clones are kept and a portion is missing. The sample shows about 170,000 clones, about nine tenths of them seen only once. Input material: blood. These TCRs come from a woman aged 30 to 39 in good health.

The chain has TRBV28 and TRBJ2-4, with 7 bases that match TRBD1. Per germline, CDR1 MDHEN and CDR2 SYDVKM. The CDR3 spans 14 residues. Germline trimming cut 6 bases from V and 5 bases from J; bases unmatched to any gene: 7. Written as DNA, the CDR3 is TGTGCCAGCAGAGCCGACAGGGTAGAAAACATTCAGTACTTC. Protein sequence: CASRADRVENIQYF. Filled out from reference TRBV28 and TRBJ2-4, the complete variable domain reads DVKVTQSSRYLVKRTGEKVFLECVQDMDHENMFWYRQDPGLGLRLIYFSYDVKMKEKGDIPEGYSVSREKKERFSLILESASTNQTSMYLCASRADRVENIQYFGAGTRLSVL.

The V call is TRBV12-5, the J call TRBJ2-7, with 12 bases matching TRBD2. V was pared by 0 bases and J by 6 bases, with 6 bases of the junction left unmatched. This CDR3 has 16 residues. CDR1 and CDR2 from the germline V gene are LGHNT and FRNRAP. For the CDR3, the DNA is TGTGCTAGTGGTTTGGTACGGCTAGCGGGGGGGCCCGAGCAGTACTTC. Its translation is CASGLVRLAGGPEQYF.

The CDR3 DNA reads TGCAGCGTTAAGGGGTACAATGAGCAGTTCTTC. Translating gives CSVKGYNEQFF. The rearrangement uses TRBV29-1 and TRBJ2-1; TRBD1 is a possible D gene (5 bases). Germline assignment: CDR1 SQVTM and CDR2 ANQGSEA. V was pared by 5 bases and J by 4 bases, with 6 bases between. The length of the CDR3 is 11 residues.

The chain has TRBV7-9 and TRBJ2-2; tentatively, D is TRBD1 (6 bases). Germline values: CDR1 SEHNR, CDR2 FQNEAQ (reference sequence). V lost 6 bases and J lost 6, with 11 bases in between. The CDR3 length is 13 residues. Here the CDR3 reads CASRIGGSGELFF. The CDR3 nucleotides are TGTGCCAGCAGAATAGGGGGTTCCGGGGAGCTGTTTTTT.

The V call is TRBV7-9, the J call TRBJ2-7; TRBD1 matches at 7 bases. Germline values: CDR1 SEHNR, CDR2 FQNEAQ (reference sequence). V lost 5 bases, J lost 0 bases, and 1 base stayed unmatched. This CDR3 comprises 13 residues. This CDR3 is CASSTGASYEQYF. CDR3 DNA sequence: TGTGCCAGCAGCACAGGGGCCTCCTACGAGCAGTACTTC.

The chain carries TRBV18 and TRBJ1-3; TRBD1 agrees at 7 bases. Germline V CDR1 and CDR2: KGHSH, LQKENI. V was pared by 3 bases and J by 0 bases, with 2 bases of the junction left unmatched. CDR3 size: 15 residues. Here the CDR3 reads CASSPGQSSGNTIYF. In DNA form, the CDR3 reads TGTGCCAGCTCACCGGGACAGAGCTCTGGAAACACCATATATTTT.

The gene calls are TRBV6-4 and TRBJ2-1; a weak D match, TRBD2 (6 bases). V was clipped by 3 bases and J by 5 bases, with 14 bases between them. This CDR3 is built from 15 residues. Germline-derived CDR1 and CDR2 are MRHNA and SNTAGT. CDR3 nucleotides: TGTGCCAGCAGTGATTCGGGGGAGCCCCACAATGAGCAGTTCTTC. It specifies CASSDSGEPHNEQFF.